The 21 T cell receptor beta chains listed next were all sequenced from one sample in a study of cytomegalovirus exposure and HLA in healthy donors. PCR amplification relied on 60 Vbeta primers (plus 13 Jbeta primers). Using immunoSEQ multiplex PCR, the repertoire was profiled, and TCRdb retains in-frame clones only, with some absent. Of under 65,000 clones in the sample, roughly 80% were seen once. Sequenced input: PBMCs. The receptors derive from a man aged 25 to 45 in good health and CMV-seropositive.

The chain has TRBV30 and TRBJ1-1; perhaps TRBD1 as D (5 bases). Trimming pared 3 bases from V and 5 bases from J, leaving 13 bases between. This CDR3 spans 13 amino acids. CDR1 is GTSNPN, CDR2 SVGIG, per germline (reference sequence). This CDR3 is CAWSAFQGTEAFF. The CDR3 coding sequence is TGTGCCTGGAGCGCCTTCCAGGGAACTGAAGCTTTCTTT.

The CDR3 bases are TGTGCCAGCCGGTCGGGACAACCCACAGATACGCAGTATTTT. It yields the protein CASRSGQPTDTQYF. V and J are TRBV5-4 and TRBJ2-3; possible D gene TRBD1, 6 bases. V lost 7 bases, J lost 2 bases, and 14 bases lay in between. This CDR3 has 14 amino acids. Germline CDR1 is SGHNT and CDR2 is YYREEE (reference sequence). Full variable domain (outside the CDR3, taken from reference TRBV5-4 and TRBJ2-3): ETGVTQSPTHLIKTRGQQVTLRCSSQSGHNTVSWYQQALGQGPQFIFQYYREEENGRGNFPPRFSGLQFPNYSSELNVNALELDDSALYLCASRSGQPTDTQYFGPGTRLTVL.

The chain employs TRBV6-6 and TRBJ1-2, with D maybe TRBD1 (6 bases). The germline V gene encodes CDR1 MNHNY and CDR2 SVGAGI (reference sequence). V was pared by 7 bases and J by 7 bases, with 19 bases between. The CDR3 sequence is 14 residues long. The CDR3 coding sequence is TGTGCCAGCACTCCAACGGGGGGGCGCACTGGCTACACCTTC. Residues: CASTPTGGRTGYTF.

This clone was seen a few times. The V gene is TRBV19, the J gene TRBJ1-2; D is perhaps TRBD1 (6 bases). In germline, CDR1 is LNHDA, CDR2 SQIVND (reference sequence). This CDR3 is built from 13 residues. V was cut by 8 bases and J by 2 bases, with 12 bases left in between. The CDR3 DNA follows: TGTGCCAGTGGGGCGAGGGGGAACTATGGCTACACCTTC. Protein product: CASGARGNYGYTF.

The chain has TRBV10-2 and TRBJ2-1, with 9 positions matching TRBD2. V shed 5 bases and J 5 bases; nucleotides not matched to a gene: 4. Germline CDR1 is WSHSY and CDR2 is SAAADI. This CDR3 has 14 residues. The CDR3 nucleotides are TGCGCCAGCAGTATGTTAGCGGGGGACAATGAGCAGTTCTTC. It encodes CASSMLAGDNEQFF.

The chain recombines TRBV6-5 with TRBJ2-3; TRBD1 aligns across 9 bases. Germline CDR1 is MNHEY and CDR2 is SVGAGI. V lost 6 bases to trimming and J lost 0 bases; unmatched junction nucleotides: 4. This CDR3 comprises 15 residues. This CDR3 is CASRLDRGSTDTQYF. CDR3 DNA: TGTGCCAGCAGGCTCGACAGGGGGAGCACAGATACGCAGTATTTT.

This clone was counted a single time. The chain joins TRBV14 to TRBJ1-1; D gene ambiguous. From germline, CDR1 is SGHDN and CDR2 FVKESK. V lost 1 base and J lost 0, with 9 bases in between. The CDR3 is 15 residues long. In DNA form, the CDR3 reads TGTGCCAGCAGCCAAGTTCGGGTAATGAACACTGAAGCTTTCTTT. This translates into CASSQVRVMNTEAFF.

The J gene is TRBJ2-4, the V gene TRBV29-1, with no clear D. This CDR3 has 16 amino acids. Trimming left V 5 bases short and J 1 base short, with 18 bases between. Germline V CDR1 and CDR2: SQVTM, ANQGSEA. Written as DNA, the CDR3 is TGCAGCGTTTCATACTTATCGCCTCCGGCCAAAAACATTCAGTACTTC. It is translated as CSVSYLSPPAKNIQYF.

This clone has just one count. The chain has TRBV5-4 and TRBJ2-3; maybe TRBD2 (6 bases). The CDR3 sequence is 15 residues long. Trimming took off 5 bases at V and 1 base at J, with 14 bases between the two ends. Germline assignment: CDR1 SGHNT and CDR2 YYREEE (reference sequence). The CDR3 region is CASSVGPGGTDTQYF. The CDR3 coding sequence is TGTGCCAGCAGTGTAGGGCCGGGAGGCACAGATACGCAGTATTTT. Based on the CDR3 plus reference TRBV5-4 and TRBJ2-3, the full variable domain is ETGVTQSPTHLIKTRGQQVTLRCSSQSGHNTVSWYQQALGQGPQFIFQYYREEENGRGNFPPRFSGLQFPNYSSELNVNALELDDSALYLCASSVGPGGTDTQYFGPGTRLTVL.

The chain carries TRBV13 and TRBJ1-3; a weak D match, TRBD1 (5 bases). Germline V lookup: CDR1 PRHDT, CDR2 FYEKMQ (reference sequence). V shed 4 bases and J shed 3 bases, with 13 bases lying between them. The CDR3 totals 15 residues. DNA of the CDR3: TGTGCCAGCAGCTCCGACAGTCTGGGTGGAAACACCATATATTTT. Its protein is CASSSDSLGGNTIYF. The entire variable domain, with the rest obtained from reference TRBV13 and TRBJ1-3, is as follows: AAGVIQSPRHLIKEKRETATLKCYPIPRHDTVYWYQQGPGQDPQFLISFYEKMQSDKGSIPDRFSAQQFSDYHSELNMSSLELGDSALYFCASSSDSLGGNTIYFGEGSWLTVV.

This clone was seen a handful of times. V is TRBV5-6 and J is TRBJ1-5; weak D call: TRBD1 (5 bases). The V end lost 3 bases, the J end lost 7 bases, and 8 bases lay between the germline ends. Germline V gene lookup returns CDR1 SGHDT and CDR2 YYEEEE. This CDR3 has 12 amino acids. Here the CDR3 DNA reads TGTGCCAGCAGCTCCGGGGGGCAGCCCCAGCATTTT. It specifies CASSSGGQPQHF.

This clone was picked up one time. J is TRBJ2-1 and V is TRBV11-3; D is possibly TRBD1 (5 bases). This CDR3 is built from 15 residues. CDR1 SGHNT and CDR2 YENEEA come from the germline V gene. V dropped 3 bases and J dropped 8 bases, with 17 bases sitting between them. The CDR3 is CASSFAGHPSDEQFF. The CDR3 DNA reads TGTGCCAGCAGCTTTGCTGGACATCCGAGCGATGAGCAGTTCTTC.

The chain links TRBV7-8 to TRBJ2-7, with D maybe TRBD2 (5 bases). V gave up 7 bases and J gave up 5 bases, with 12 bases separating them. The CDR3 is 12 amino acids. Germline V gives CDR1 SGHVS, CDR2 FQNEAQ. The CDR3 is CASTTRRDEQYF. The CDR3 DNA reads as TGTGCCAGCACCACTAGAAGAGACGAGCAGTACTTC.

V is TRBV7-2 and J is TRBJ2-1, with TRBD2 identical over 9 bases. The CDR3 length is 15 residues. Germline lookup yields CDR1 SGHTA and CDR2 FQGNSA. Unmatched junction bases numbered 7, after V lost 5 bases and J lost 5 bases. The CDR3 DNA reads TGTGCCAGCAGCCCCCGCTCTAGCGGGGACAATGAGCAGTTCTTC. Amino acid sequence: CASSPRSSGDNEQFF.

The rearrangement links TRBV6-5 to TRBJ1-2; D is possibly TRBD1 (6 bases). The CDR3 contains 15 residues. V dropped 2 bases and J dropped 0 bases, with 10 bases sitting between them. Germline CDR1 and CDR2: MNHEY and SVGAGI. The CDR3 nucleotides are TGTGCCAGCAGTTACACGGGACATTCTAACTATGGCTACACCTTC. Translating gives CASSYTGHSNYGYTF.

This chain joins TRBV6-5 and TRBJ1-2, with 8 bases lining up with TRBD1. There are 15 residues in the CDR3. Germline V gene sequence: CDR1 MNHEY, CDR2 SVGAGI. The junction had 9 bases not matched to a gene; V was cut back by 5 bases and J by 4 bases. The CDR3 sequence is CASSTGQGATYGYTF. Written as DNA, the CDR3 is TGTGCCAGCAGTACTGGACAGGGAGCCACCTATGGCTACACCTTC.

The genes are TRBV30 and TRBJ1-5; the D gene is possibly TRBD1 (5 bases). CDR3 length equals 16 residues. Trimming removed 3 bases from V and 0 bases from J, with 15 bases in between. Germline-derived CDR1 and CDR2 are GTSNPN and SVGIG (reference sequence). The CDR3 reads CAWSPPTGYSNQPQHF. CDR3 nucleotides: TGTGCCTGGAGCCCCCCTACAGGCTATAGCAATCAGCCCCAGCATTTT.

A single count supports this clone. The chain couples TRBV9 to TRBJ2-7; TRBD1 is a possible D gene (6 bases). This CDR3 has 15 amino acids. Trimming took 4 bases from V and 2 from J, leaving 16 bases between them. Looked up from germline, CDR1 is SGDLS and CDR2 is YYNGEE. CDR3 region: CASSPGNGGTYEQYF. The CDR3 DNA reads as TGTGCCAGCAGCCCCGGGAATGGGGGCACCTACGAGCAGTACTTC.

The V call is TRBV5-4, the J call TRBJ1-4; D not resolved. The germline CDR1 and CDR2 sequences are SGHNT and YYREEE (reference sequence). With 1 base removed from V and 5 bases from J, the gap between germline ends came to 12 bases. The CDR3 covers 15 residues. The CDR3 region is CASSLRRTGNEKLFF. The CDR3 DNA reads TGTGCCAGCAGCTTGCGAAGGACGGGGAATGAAAAACTGTTTTTT.

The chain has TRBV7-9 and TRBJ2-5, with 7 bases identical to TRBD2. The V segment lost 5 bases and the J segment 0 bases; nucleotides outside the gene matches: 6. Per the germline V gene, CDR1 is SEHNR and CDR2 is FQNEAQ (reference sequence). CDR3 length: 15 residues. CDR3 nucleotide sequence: TGTGCCAGCAGCCCCCAAGGGACTAACCAAGAGACCCAGTACTTC. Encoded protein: CASSPQGTNQETQYF.

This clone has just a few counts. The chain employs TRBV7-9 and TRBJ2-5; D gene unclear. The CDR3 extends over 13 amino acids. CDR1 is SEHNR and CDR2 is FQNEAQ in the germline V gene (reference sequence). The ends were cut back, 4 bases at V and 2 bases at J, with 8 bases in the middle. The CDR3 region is CASSSVRQETQYF. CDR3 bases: TGTGCCAGCAGCTCCGTTCGGCAAGAGACCCAGTACTTC.